The text below deals with one TCR beta chain. The CDR3 loop spans 18 amino acids. This sample is part of a study of blood T cell repertoires in COVID-19. Study summary: Spain, Italy and the United States supplied samples that represented acute and convalescent COVID-19. Sources were T cells, B-cell-depleted T cells, or PBMCs; the material itself was cDNA or gDNA.

Per the original methods: How many nucleated cells were present was estimated from reference gene primer amplification. Profiling relied on immunoSEQ multiplex PCR, and the TCRdb table lists in-frame clones only, not all of them. V, J and clone size were drawn from that table, and D and trimming were deduced from the DNA. The table lists around 99,000 clones, approximately 79% of them singletons. The rearrangement links TRBV21-1 to TRBJ1-6; the table's D call, TRBD1, was not checked against the DNA. TRBV21-1 is annotated as a pseudogene. The TCR comes from a woman over 75 with active or convalescent COVID-19. The sequencing sample was made of peripheral blood. The CDR3 sequence is CASSKGVKGHSSGSPLHF. The CDR3, as DNA: TGTGCCAGCAGCAAAGGAGTAAAAGGACATTCGTCAGGTTCACCCCTCCACTTT.